The rows below give T cell receptor beta chains drawn from one sample of a study of CXCR3-negative and CXCR3-positive naive CD8 T cells. TCRdb re-called the 5' RACE reads and gives one entry per CDR3 protein, without DNA. The sample table sets out 100,000 to 150,000 distinct CDR3 sequences. The material sequenced was naive CXCR3+ CD8+ T cells from blood. The source is a human donor in good health. Some clones in this sample may be carry-over from other donors' samples. Each CDR3 is given with its conserved first and last residue.

V gene: TRBV13
J gene: TRBJ2-7
CDR3 protein: CASSKGGEQYF

V gene: TRBV7-8
J gene: TRBJ1-5
CDR3 protein: CASSLVQASNQPQHF

V gene: TRBV28
J gene: TRBJ2-1
CDR3 protein: CASSLFRGPAYNEQFF

V gene: TRBV7-9
J gene: TRBJ2-7
CDR3 protein: CASSRQVNYEQYF

V gene: TRBV5-5
J gene: TRBJ2-4
CDR3 protein: CASSSGTGGWIAKNIQYF

V gene: TRBV11-2
J gene: TRBJ2-5
CDR3 protein: CASSLAGNRETQYF

V gene: TRBV20-1
J gene: TRBJ2-1
CDR3 protein: CSAPKDRVYYNEQFF

V gene: TRBV5-5
J gene: TRBJ1-1
CDR3 protein: CASSLDWKLVAFF

V gene: TRBV27
J gene: TRBJ1-2
CDR3 protein: CASSFGANYGYTF

V gene: TRBV9
J gene: TRBJ2-1
CDR3 protein: CASSHSGRAGDEQFF

V gene: TRBV29-1
J gene: TRBJ2-5
CDR3 protein: CSVEGGEAETQYF

V gene: TRBV5-1
J gene: TRBJ2-7
CDR3 protein: CASSLGTDTYEQYF